This TCR beta chain was observed in a study of shared clonotypes between healthy human individuals. This CDR3 is 15 amino acids long. In germline, CDR1 is SGHVS, CDR2 FQNEAQ. V lost 4 bases to trimming and J lost 1 base, with 11 bases between them. This clone was seen just once. Clones were read by immunoSEQ multiplex PCR, and TCRdb kept only the in-frame ones, dropping some. Counted here are 520,000 or so clones, roughly 78% occurring once; the ten biggest clones make up approximately 12%. This clonotype was sampled from a woman aged 40 to 50 in good health. Some clones in this sample may be carry-over from other donors' samples. Specimen: PBMCs. The rearrangement links TRBV7-8 to TRBJ1-5; unclear D gene. The CDR3 reads CASSSIFDSNQPQHF. DNA for the CDR3: TGTGCCAGCAGCTCCATCTTCGACAGCAATCAGCCCCAGCATTTT.